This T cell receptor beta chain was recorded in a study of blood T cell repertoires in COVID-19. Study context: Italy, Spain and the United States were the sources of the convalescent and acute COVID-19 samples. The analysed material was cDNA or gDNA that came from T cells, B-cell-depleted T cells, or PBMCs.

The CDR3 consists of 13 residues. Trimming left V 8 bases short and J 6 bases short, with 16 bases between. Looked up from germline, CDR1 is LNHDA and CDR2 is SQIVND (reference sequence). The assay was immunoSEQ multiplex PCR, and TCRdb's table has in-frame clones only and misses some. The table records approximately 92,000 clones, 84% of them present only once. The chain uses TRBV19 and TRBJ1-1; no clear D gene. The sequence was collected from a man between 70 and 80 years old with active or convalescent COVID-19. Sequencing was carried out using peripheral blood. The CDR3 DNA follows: TGTGCCAGTGTGGGCCAAAACGGGGCTGAAGCTTTCTTT. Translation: CASVGQNGAEAFF.